These T cell receptor beta chains were read from a single sample in a study of blood T cells in healthy people across ages. MiXCR was run by TCRdb on the 5' RACE reads, yielding one entry per CDR3 protein. The sample holds fewer than 900,000 distinct CDR3 sequences, 36% seen once. Input material: blood. These receptors were taken from a man younger than 35 in good health. The conserved cysteine and the conserved F or W are not part of the CDR3 here. A D gene is named only where the DNA matches it firmly.

V	D	J	length	CDR3
TRBV28	TRBD1	TRBJ2-1	10	ATAGQGNEQF
TRBV7-6	NA	TRBJ2-3	15	ASSQPELGPSTDTQY
TRBV10-3	TRBD1	TRBJ2-3	12	AIRGTVGLNTQY
TRBV5-1	TRBD1	TRBJ1-2	15	ASSRTPFRDRGNGYT
TRBV7-2	TRBD1	TRBJ1-6	15	ASSSMTGMSYNSPLH
TRBV10-3	NA	TRBJ1-1	13	AISEGPGKNTEAF
TRBV28	TRBD1	TRBJ1-2	13	ASSQTGEWGYGYT
TRBV20-1	TRBD2	TRBJ2-1	13	SAGIAGGQLNEQF
TRBV20-1	TRBD1	TRBJ2-7	10	RAGQGNYEQY
TRBV19	NA	TRBJ2-5	11	ASSTHTEETQY
TRBV20-1	NA	TRBJ2-1	13	SAPKSGASYNEQF
TRBV7-8	NA	TRBJ2-1	13	ASRSRVGPYNEQF
TRBV7-2	NA	TRBJ2-1	11	ASSFGTGREQF
TRBV2	TRBD1	TRBJ2-1	14	ASSEAGTGKYNEQF
TRBV7-2	TRBD1	TRBJ1-5	13	ASSSGTGNNQPQH
TRBV7-2	TRBD1	TRBJ2-4	13	ASGPGGSSKNIQY
TRBV6-5	TRBD1	TRBJ2-7	12	ASSLRQGGYEQY
TRBV12-3/TRBV12-4	TRBD1	TRBJ2-2	13	AGLDRGGATGELF
TRBV6-2/TRBV6-3	TRBD1	TRBJ2-7	14	ASSYSRDRMFYEQY
TRBV20-1	NA	TRBJ1-1	11	SARDRPQTEAF
TRBV6-2/TRBV6-3	NA	TRBJ1-1	13	ASSYSRSGDTEAF
TRBV11-2	TRBD1	TRBJ1-1	11	ASSRDSPYEAF
TRBV5-1	TRBD1	TRBJ2-1	12	ASSPGTEDNEQF
TRBV7-9	NA	TRBJ1-1	12	ASRNENGNTEAF
TRBV7-2	TRBD2	TRBJ2-7	12	ASNLAGLTHEQY
TRBV10-2	TRBD1	TRBJ2-7	13	ASSEDGTGADEQY
TRBV7-3	NA	TRBJ1-1	13	ASSLNGQLNTEAF
TRBV5-5	NA	NA	11	ASSTTPKYEQY
TRBV6-4	NA	TRBJ2-5	14	ASSDSVLGSDNEQY
TRBV5-6	NA	TRBJ1-5	12	ASSFRTGNQPQH
TRBV12-3/TRBV12-4	TRBD1	TRBJ1-2	11	ASTLGQEDGYT
TRBV29-1	NA	TRBJ2-7	10	SVGESSYEQY